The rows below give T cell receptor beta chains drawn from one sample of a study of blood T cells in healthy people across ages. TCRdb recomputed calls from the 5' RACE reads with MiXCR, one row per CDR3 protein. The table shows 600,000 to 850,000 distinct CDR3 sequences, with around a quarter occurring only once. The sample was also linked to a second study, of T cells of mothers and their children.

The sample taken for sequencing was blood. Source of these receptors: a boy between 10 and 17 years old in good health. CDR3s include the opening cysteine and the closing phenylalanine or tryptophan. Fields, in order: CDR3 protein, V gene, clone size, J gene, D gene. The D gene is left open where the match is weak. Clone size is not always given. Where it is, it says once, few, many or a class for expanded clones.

CDR3: CSVGPPTYEQYF; V: TRBV20-1; size: few; J: TRBJ2-7; D: .
CDR3: CASSQNPGTTSNSYNEQFF; V: TRBV6-1; size: .; J: TRBJ2-1; D: TRBD2
CDR3: CSVLPDRGAIAFF; V: TRBV29-1; size: .; J: TRBJ1-1; D: TRBD1
CDR3: CASSPTLINEKLFF; V: TRBV28; size: .; J: TRBJ1-4; D: .
CDR3: CSPGLEGTDTQYF; V: TRBV29-1; size: .; J: TRBJ2-3; D: .
CDR3: CATSRDGVRGANVLTF; V: TRBV15; size: .; J: TRBJ2-6; D: .
CDR3: CSGEGGEDEKLFF; V: TRBV29-1; size: .; J: TRBJ1-4; D: .
CDR3: CASSQGQSNQPQHF; V: TRBV7-9; size: few; J: TRBJ1-5; D: TRBD1
CDR3: CASSSLASGRGLSYNEQFF; V: TRBV21-1; size: .; J: TRBJ2-1; D: .
CDR3: CASNALGAGVGNEQFF; V: TRBV27; size: .; J: TRBJ2-1; D: TRBD2
CDR3: CASQPAGTYEQYF; V: TRBV12-3/TRBV12-4; size: .; J: TRBJ2-7; D: TRBD2
CDR3: CASSAQVGLATDTQYF; V: TRBV9; size: many; J: TRBJ2-3; D: TRBD2
CDR3: CAISGSGFSNYGYTF; V: TRBV10-3; size: few; J: TRBJ1-2; D: .
CDR3: CASSASSGTGGRGYTF; V: TRBV9; size: .; J: TRBJ1-2; D: TRBD1
CDR3: CASSPQGTGDYEQYF; V: TRBV7-9; size: .; J: TRBJ2-7; D: TRBD1
CDR3: CASSQVLSSRTEAFF; V: TRBV4-1; size: .; J: TRBJ1-1; D: .
CDR3: CATSDLGPDEQFF; V: TRBV24-1; size: .; J: TRBJ2-1; D: .
CDR3: CSSRGRAQETQYF; V: TRBV29-1; size: .; J: TRBJ2-5; D: .
CDR3: CASRRGDADNEQFF; V: TRBV7-9; size: few; J: TRBJ2-1; D: TRBD2
CDR3: CSAVALTYNEQFF; V: TRBV29-1; size: few; J: TRBJ2-1; D: .
CDR3: CASSVADSNYGYTF; V: TRBV9; size: .; J: TRBJ1-2; D: .
CDR3: CASSQKEDSSYEQYF; V: TRBV4-1; size: few; J: TRBJ2-7; D: .
CDR3: CASSTRTSGIDEQFF; V: TRBV6-6; size: .; J: .; D: TRBD2
CDR3: CASSPAGTKHYEQFF; V: TRBV6-6; size: .; J: TRBJ2-1; D: TRBD2
CDR3: CAISPTDTEAFF; V: TRBV10-3; size: .; J: TRBJ1-1; D: .
CDR3: CASSYDESSYNEQFF; V: TRBV6-5; size: .; J: TRBJ2-1; D: .
CDR3: CANRSDRGWEGGYTF; V: TRBV7-2; size: few; J: TRBJ1-2; D: TRBD1
CDR3: CASSLGGPSGYEQYF; V: TRBV7-2; size: few; J: .; D: .
CDR3: CASSTRDGDNSPLHF; V: TRBV12-3/TRBV12-4; size: .; J: TRBJ1-6; D: .
CDR3: CASSPTYRTQYF; V: TRBV3-1; size: .; J: TRBJ2-5; D: .
CDR3: CASSVRDRGNTGELFF; V: TRBV9; size: few; J: TRBJ2-2; D: TRBD1
CDR3: CSARDPTSAHNEQFF; V: TRBV20-1; size: few; J: TRBJ2-1; D: TRBD2
CDR3: CASSSRDGDNEQFF; V: TRBV5-4; size: .; J: TRBJ2-1; D: .
CDR3: CSAHRTQGTGELFF; V: TRBV20-1; size: few; J: TRBJ2-2; D: TRBD1
CDR3: CASSLQRASYNEQFF; V: TRBV7-3; size: .; J: TRBJ2-1; D: .
CDR3: CASPTVYPYEQYF; V: TRBV21-1; size: .; J: TRBJ2-7; D: .
CDR3: CANIDRNSDTEAFF; V: TRBV7-9; size: few; J: TRBJ1-1; D: .
CDR3: CSVVGVDDYGYTF; V: TRBV29-1; size: few; J: TRBJ1-2; D: .
CDR3: CASSPPGISYNEQFF; V: TRBV18; size: few; J: TRBJ2-1; D: .
CDR3: CASSQELWGLAGRSSYNEQFF; V: TRBV3-1; size: .; J: TRBJ2-1; D: TRBD2
CDR3: CASSLGGSLNEQFF; V: TRBV11-2; size: few; J: TRBJ2-1; D: TRBD2
CDR3: CASSRTSGGFDEQFF; V: TRBV4-3; size: few; J: .; D: TRBD2
CDR3: CASSFRDRGPLGYTF; V: TRBV11-2; size: .; J: TRBJ1-2; D: TRBD1
CDR3: CASSPIRVLPPRGYTF; V: TRBV7-9; size: few; J: TRBJ1-2; D: .
CDR3: CATGYSDTQYF; V: TRBV24-1; size: .; J: TRBJ2-3; D: .
CDR3: CASSLTLRTGGTDTQYF; V: TRBV28; size: .; J: TRBJ2-3; D: TRBD1
CDR3: CSASHRGRSAGETQYF; V: TRBV20-1; size: .; J: TRBJ2-5; D: TRBD1
CDR3: CASSLQGTEAFF; V: TRBV28; size: many; J: TRBJ1-1; D: .
CDR3: CASSPDTNTGELFF; V: TRBV18; size: .; J: TRBJ2-2; D: .
CDR3: CAGDSGYYGYTF; V: TRBV2; size: .; J: TRBJ1-2; D: TRBD1
CDR3: CASSLLPGTGTDTQYF; V: TRBV27; size: .; J: TRBJ2-3; D: TRBD1
CDR3: CASSEAPSRGETQYF; V: TRBV2; size: .; J: TRBJ2-5; D: .
CDR3: CASATELAKNIQYF; V: TRBV12-3/TRBV12-4; size: few; J: TRBJ2-4; D: .
CDR3: CATSDRGSSLQYF; V: TRBV24-1; size: few; J: TRBJ2-4; D: TRBD1